A single T cell receptor (beta chain) is shown here with its context. Its antigen target is currently unknown. Base qualities are not at hand, and no much larger clone is one base apart. Library construction relied on the immunoSEQ multiplex PCR assay. A mixture of 60 forward primers for TCR Vbeta segments and 13 reverse primers for TCR Jbeta segments was used in the multiplex PCR. The CDR3 region of rearranged TCR beta genes was amplified from genomic DNA by a multiplex PCR assay. The Illumina HiSeq System was used to sequence the amplified TCR beta libraries as 87-base-pair reads. From the authors' description of their analysis: Across the 640 or so repertoires, a later analysis counted approximately 83 million unique TCR beta chains, around 11 million of which were shared by at least two donors. To remove PCR and sequencing errors, raw reads were error-corrected and collapsed into unique sequences using a nearest-neighbor algorithm that merged closely related sequences. Alignment of CDR3 sequences to IMGT reference sequences was used to assign V, D and J gene segments. Each retained sequence needed at least a six-nucleotide match to both a V gene segment and a J gene segment. Rearrangements were called productive when the CDR3 lacked stop codons and stayed in frame with V and J; all others were non-productive. CDR3 was defined by IMGT convention, running from the second conserved V-encoded cysteine to the conserved J-encoded phenylalanine. Sequences without an unambiguous match to a single V gene segment were excluded from the earlier analysis of 587 of the donors. In an earlier analysis of approximately 590 of the donors, V segments were called functional above 56.7% productive rearrangements and were called segregating when the between-donor standard deviation exceeded 5%. A statistical classification framework was built for diagnosing cytomegalovirus status from the catalog of TCR beta chain sequences. In a later analysis, V and J genes were assigned by comparing TCR nucleotide sequences against IMGT/GENE-DB human TR gene sequences. A later analysis assigned CDR3 sequences and most-parsimonious VDJ recombination scenarios with the TCRdist pipeline. A later analysis defined each TCR beta chain by its CDR3 amino acid sequence plus V-gene family, and excluded reads lacking a unique V-gene family. In a later analysis, 550 to 650 highly shared, low-generation-probability nucleotide sequences were removed to address suspected cross-contamination and a sequencing artifact. In a later analysis, a clonal expansion index was calculated for each public chain from normalized within-repertoire ranks of inferred template counts. A later analysis computed generation probabilities with a VDJ recombination model fitted to out-of-frame rearrangements, and checked the results against IGoR. In a later analysis, TCR-TCR, TCR-HLA and TCR-CMV co-occurrence was scored with hypergeometric tests, and a repertoire-size bias correction was applied to TCR pairs. In a later analysis, false discovery rates were estimated by permuting HLA or CMV assignments 20 times. A later analysis grouped co-occurring TCRs with DBSCAN, adding TCRdist sequence similarity when clustering within HLA-allele-positive subsets. For co-occurrence clustering, repertoires with fewer than 30,000 or more than 120,000 public chains were excluded, along with five repertoires with anomalous nucleotide sharing. Held by TCRdb, this immuneACCESS table contains in-frame sequences only and omits some clones. Under half of the omission traces to an unresolved V gene where checked; the cause of the rest is unknown. V, J and clone size are taken as reported in that table, and D and trimming were inferred from the DNA itself. The sample includes about 140,000 clones, with 65% to 85% observed a single time. The ten largest clonotypes hold 2% to 3% of the sample.

These data come from a study of cytomegalovirus exposure and HLA in healthy donors (dated 2017 in TCRdb). At the level of the whole study: An earlier analysis of 550 to 700 of the donors reported approximately 290 Gb of sequence data and some 120 million unique TCR beta sequences from some 180 million T cells. Approximately 300 gigabases of sequencing data and 70 million to 100 million unique TCR sequences made up an early release that covered approximately 700 HLA-typed donors. Among the roughly 400 genotyped donors, approximately 81% belonged to the genetic ancestry cluster associated with self-reported Caucasian donors. The study aimed to test whether signatures of past pathogen exposure could be identified by cataloging public T cell receptors. The study used immunosequencing to profile the T cell repertoires of about 670 subjects and linked those repertoires to cytomegalovirus serostatus. Besides the first cohort of about 730 subjects, a separate validation cohort made up of some 110 different subjects was used. The study combined high-throughput TCR immunosequencing, statistical association of individual TCRs with disease status, and machine learning to predict cytomegalovirus infection status. A later analysis re-analyzed previously published TCR beta repertoires from 500 to 700 donors and added high-resolution HLA genotyping to study TCR occurrence patterns. Rather than drawing on any new phenotypic data, the later analysis identified candidate immune exposures from TCR beta sequences and the way those sequences occurred across donors. To decide whether each TCR beta V gene segment behaved as functional or pseudogenic, an earlier analysis of nearly 600 of the donors relied on high-throughput TCR beta sequencing. Donor age, sex, ethnicity and CMV serostatus were collected together with the repertoire data. Genome-wide SNP genotypes for about three fifths of the roughly 670 donors were used in a later genetic analysis, which treated that subset as a discovery cohort. All discovery cohort repertoires had been generated on a single sequencing platform. HLA typing covered class I and class II loci at four-digit resolution. Typing coverage differed by locus: A, B, C, DRB1 and DQB1 were typed in roughly 629-630 donors, DQA1 in 522, DPA1 in 600 to 610, and DPB1 in 450 to 480. About five DR-DQ haplotypes were treated as single units for association and clustering because of strong linkage in the cohort. On average, 235,054 unique TCR beta nucleotide sequences were sequenced per donor among roughly 430 genotyped donors of the cohort, with roughly 18% of those sequences being non-productive. Summary of the overall study and its limitations: Because some donors lacked HLA typing at each locus, the association tests relied only on the typed subset. Because counts were too low, about 17 rarely observed V segments, including chromosome 9 orphons, were excluded from the earlier analysis of fewer than 650 of the donors. A few of the identified cytomegalovirus-associated TCR beta chains were confirmed in vitro to be specific for cytomegalovirus antigens. A further reported finding was that TCR beta sequences accurately predicted the HLA-A and HLA-B alleles for most subjects in the first cohort. Some IMGT-functional V segments, including TRBV6-2 and TRBV6-3, could not be told apart with the 87-base-pair reads, so those segments were excluded. It was suggested by the authors that the approach could potentially be generalized to other disease states and immunological phenotypes. Compared with the approximately 720-donor mean, donors in an Asian-associated ancestry cluster had fewer N-insertions in productive TCRs, according to a later genetic analysis. CMV serostatus was the only immune exposure information available for the cohort. According to a later analysis, TCR association rates differed among HLA loci, with DRB1 alleles showing the most associated TCRs and HLA-C alleles showing the fewest. Across donors, most TCR sequences were observed very rarely, whereas some public TCRs were present in many individuals. Roughly uniform sequencing depth across donors was assumed in presence/absence analyses, although this assumption may not hold. Most CMV-associated TCR beta chains appeared to be HLA-restricted in a later analysis, and the HLA associations seemed to be driven largely by CMV exposure. In a later analysis, HLA-associated TCR beta chains showed more clonal expansion and lower generation probabilities than non-associated chains that were equally common. According to a later analysis, parvovirus B19, influenza, CMV and Epstein-Barr virus appeared linked to several top co-occurrence clusters. In both the original and validation cohorts, the classifier was reported to diagnose cytomegalovirus status with high specificity and sensitivity. An earlier analysis of approximately 590 of the donors showed that most TCR beta V segments appeared in productive rearrangements either about 87% or about 30% of the time, which broadly matched IMGT annotations. Strong co-occurrence of HLA alleles, especially DR and DQ, made assigning TCR associations to individual alleles difficult. A later genetic analysis associated a missense DCLRE1C variant with V-gene and J-gene trimming of TCR beta chains, and an independent cohort replicated the association. Only TCR beta chains were sequenced in this cohort, and the absence of alpha or paired-chain data limited detectable features. A cluster of highly shared sequence variants was judged likely to be a technical artifact of the sequencing pipeline. A later analysis associated about 18,000 TCR beta sequences with specific HLA alleles at a false discovery rate of 0.05. Linkage disequilibrium might explain the correlated functional status among segregating V segments, but an unknown experimental factor could not be ruled out. The study listed approximately 150 TCR beta chains as associated with cytomegalovirus.

Reading from cysteine to phenylalanine, the CDR3 counts 15 amino acids. Only the CDR3 DNA is retained, 45 bases long and in frame from the first base. CDR1 and CDR2 were assigned from the germline V gene as SGHRS and YFSETQ. Cut back by 1 base and 2 bases, the V and J ends lie 9 bases apart. The cohort consisted of some 730 healthy bone marrow donors. At the time of sampling, every cohort member was nominally healthy, though immune exposures that went unrecorded were likely present. The donor tested CMV seronegative and was one of the 352 seronegative cohort members. A peripheral blood sample was collected from each donor, and TCR beta sequencing was performed on peripheral blood mononuclear cells. Genomic DNA was extracted from the blood cell samples with the Qiagen DNeasy Blood Extraction Kit.

Sequenced material: PBMCs. The rearrangement combines TRBV5-1 with TRBJ2-2; confidence is insufficient to name the D gene. The receptor comes from a man in his fifties in good health and CMV-seronegative. The bases read TGCGCCAGCAGCTTGACAGCCCCCAACACCGGGGAGCTGTTTTTT. Translation gives CASSLTAPNTGELFF.